This is a list of T cell receptor beta chains from one sample in a study of T cell repertoires in cytomegalovirus infection. TCRdb re-derived calls from the reads in MiXCR, one entry per CDR3 protein. Of fewer than 850,000 distinct CDR3 sequences listed, 25% to 30% were seen once; the top ten hold approximately 14%. Antigen specificity for these receptors is unknown. The source was cultured CD8+ T cells from PBMCs, collected from culture after CMV antigen stimulation. These TCRs come from a human donor in good health (CMV status not recorded). Some clones in this sample may be carry-over from other donors' samples. CDR3s include the opening cysteine and the closing phenylalanine or tryptophan. For some rows the clone size is stated as once, few or many, or as a class when expanded; others skip it.

CDR3 length: 15
clone size: few
V gene: TRBV19
CDR3 protein: CASSIGAGGLNEQFF

CDR3 length: 14
clone size: few
V gene: TRBV11-2
CDR3 protein: CASSLLGSFNEQFF

CDR3 length: 13
clone size: -
V gene: TRBV5-6
CDR3 protein: CASSRGVPGEQYF

CDR3 length: 15
clone size: -
V gene: TRBV5-1
CDR3 protein: CASTLPGEHTGELFF

CDR3 length: 14
clone size: few
V gene: TRBV28
CDR3 protein: CASRRTADTGELFF

CDR3 length: 14
clone size: -
V gene: TRBV7-6
CDR3 protein: CASNTGTGNTEAFF

CDR3 length: 17
clone size: few
V gene: TRBV7-9
CDR3 protein: CASTTPIEDIIQETQYF

CDR3 length: 14
clone size: -
V gene: TRBV23-1
CDR3 protein: CASSQSKGYNEQFF

CDR3 length: 15
clone size: few
V gene: TRBV19
CDR3 protein: CASTTTEVSNQPQHF

CDR3 length: 12
clone size: -
V gene: TRBV25-1
CDR3 protein: CASKGHAGELFF

CDR3 length: 15
clone size: -
V gene: TRBV27
CDR3 protein: CASSLSPQGPYGYTF

CDR3 length: 16
clone size: few
V gene: TRBV2
CDR3 protein: CASSDRGQANTGELFF

CDR3 length: 15
clone size: -
V gene: TRBV20-1
CDR3 protein: CSASSTGDSNQPQHF

CDR3 length: 19
clone size: few
V gene: TRBV4-2
CDR3 protein: CASSQEPELAGATHNEQFF

CDR3 length: 15
clone size: many
V gene: TRBV11-2
CDR3 protein: CASSFPSGTGYEQYF

CDR3 length: 12
clone size: -
V gene: TRBV28
CDR3 protein: CASPWKGYGYTF

CDR3 length: 15
clone size: few
V gene: TRBV19
CDR3 protein: CASSISGPQDYGYTF

CDR3 length: 13
clone size: few
V gene: TRBV6-5
CDR3 protein: CASSYDGFGELFF

CDR3 length: 17
clone size: -
V gene: TRBV7-6
CDR3 protein: CASSLARPGPKKETQYF

CDR3 length: 15
clone size: -
V gene: TRBV6-5
CDR3 protein: CASSYPRGTGSPLHF

CDR3 length: 14
clone size: -
V gene: TRBV3-1
CDR3 protein: CASSQEPPPDTQYF

CDR3 length: 14
clone size: -
V gene: TRBV7-8
CDR3 protein: CASSTTGKPDTQYF

CDR3 length: 12
clone size: -
V gene: TRBV5-6
CDR3 protein: CASSFGSMREYF

CDR3 length: 16
clone size: many
V gene: TRBV7-6
CDR3 protein: CASSLRPRDRTDTQYF

CDR3 length: 15
clone size: -
V gene: TRBV7-9
CDR3 protein: CASSRLAGGGNEQFF

CDR3 length: 14
clone size: -
V gene: TRBV2
CDR3 protein: CASSEGVLNEKLFF

CDR3 length: 19
clone size: few
V gene: TRBV7-8
CDR3 protein: CASRISGTGRGRSNQPQHF

CDR3 length: 15
clone size: few
V gene: TRBV20-1
CDR3 protein: CSAPWDSFLRTEAFF

CDR3 length: 15
clone size: -
V gene: TRBV9
CDR3 protein: CASSVGDGGGNEQFF

CDR3 length: 15
clone size: few
V gene: TRBV19
CDR3 protein: CASSFSGTGITEAFF

CDR3 length: 13
clone size: -
V gene: TRBV15
CDR3 protein: CATSTKTADTQYF

CDR3 length: 13
clone size: -
V gene: TRBV27
CDR3 protein: CASRGQGWNEQFF

CDR3 length: 15
clone size: -
V gene: TRBV19
CDR3 protein: CASSFYRDIDTEAFF

CDR3 length: 17
clone size: few
V gene: TRBV5-6
CDR3 protein: CASTSLRAGKDSYEQYF

CDR3 length: 15
clone size: -
V gene: TRBV24-1
CDR3 protein: CATSDFTPGYNEQFF

CDR3 length: 12
clone size: -
V gene: TRBV6-2/TRBV6-3
CDR3 protein: CASSYRPGELFF

CDR3 length: 13
clone size: -
V gene: TRBV7-9
CDR3 protein: CASSLDLHETQYF

CDR3 length: 14
clone size: -
V gene: TRBV5-4
CDR3 protein: CASSITGDTGELFF

CDR3 length: 17
clone size: few
V gene: TRBV7-8
CDR3 protein: CASSGTGTSGMPDTQYF

CDR3 length: 14
clone size: -
V gene: TRBV24-1
CDR3 protein: CATSELAGGREQFF

CDR3 length: 12
clone size: -
V gene: TRBV24-1
CDR3 protein: CATSDFDQPQHF

CDR3 length: 15
clone size: few
V gene: TRBV10-3
CDR3 protein: CAISARDADSYEQYF

CDR3 length: 15
clone size: -
V gene: TRBV12-5
CDR3 protein: CASGGGASLYNEQFF

CDR3 length: 15
clone size: -
V gene: TRBV6-2/TRBV6-3
CDR3 protein: CASRQSSWDSNEQFF

CDR3 length: 15
clone size: -
V gene: TRBV7-8
CDR3 protein: CAIFPGRDYTDTQYF

CDR3 length: 13
clone size: many
V gene: TRBV7-9
CDR3 protein: CASSRAMNTEAFF

CDR3 length: 18
clone size: -
V gene: TRBV9
CDR3 protein: CASSVPGQGFSGANVLTF